This note documents a single T cell receptor (beta chain) sequence. Its cognate antigen is unknown. The data were taken from a study of cytomegalovirus exposure and HLA in healthy donors. Study conclusions and caveats: Upon later analysis, TCR association rates were observed to vary by HLA locus, being highest for DRB1 and lowest for HLA-C. Clonal expansion was found to be greater in HLA-associated TCR beta chains than in equally common others in a later analysis.

PCR employed 60 Vbeta and 13 Jbeta primers. Sequencing was performed with immunoSEQ multiplex PCR; in TCRdb, only in-frame clones are kept and a portion is missing. Of fewer than 80,000 clones in the sample, less than 80% were seen once. This CDR3 is built from 16 residues. Per germline, CDR1 SGHRS and CDR2 YFSETQ. Trimming took 6 bases from V and 3 from J, leaving 21 bases between them. The TCR was taken from a woman in her fifties or sixties in good health and CMV-seropositive. The rearrangement links TRBV5-1 to TRBJ1-1; TRBD1 might be the D (5 bases). Sequencing was carried out using PBMCs. This CDR3 reads CASKPYRNGFDTEAFF. The CDR3 bases are TGCGCCAGCAAACCGTACAGGAATGGCTTTGACACTGAAGCTTTCTTT.